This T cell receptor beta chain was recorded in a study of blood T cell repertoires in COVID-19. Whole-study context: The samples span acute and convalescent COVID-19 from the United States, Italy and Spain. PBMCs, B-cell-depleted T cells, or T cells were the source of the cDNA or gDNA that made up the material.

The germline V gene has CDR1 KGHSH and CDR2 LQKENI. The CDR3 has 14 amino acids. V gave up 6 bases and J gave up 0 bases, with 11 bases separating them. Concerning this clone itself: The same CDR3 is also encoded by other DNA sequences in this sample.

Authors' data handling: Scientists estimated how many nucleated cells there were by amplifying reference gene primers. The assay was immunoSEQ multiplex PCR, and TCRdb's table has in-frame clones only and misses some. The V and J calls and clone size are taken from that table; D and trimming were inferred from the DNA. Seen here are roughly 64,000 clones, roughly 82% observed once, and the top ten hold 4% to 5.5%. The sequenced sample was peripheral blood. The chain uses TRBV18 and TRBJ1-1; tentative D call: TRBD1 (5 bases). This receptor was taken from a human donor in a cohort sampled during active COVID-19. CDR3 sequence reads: CASSPDRLNTEAFF. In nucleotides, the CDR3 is TGTGCCAGCTCGCCCGACAGATTGAACACTGAAGCTTTCTTT.